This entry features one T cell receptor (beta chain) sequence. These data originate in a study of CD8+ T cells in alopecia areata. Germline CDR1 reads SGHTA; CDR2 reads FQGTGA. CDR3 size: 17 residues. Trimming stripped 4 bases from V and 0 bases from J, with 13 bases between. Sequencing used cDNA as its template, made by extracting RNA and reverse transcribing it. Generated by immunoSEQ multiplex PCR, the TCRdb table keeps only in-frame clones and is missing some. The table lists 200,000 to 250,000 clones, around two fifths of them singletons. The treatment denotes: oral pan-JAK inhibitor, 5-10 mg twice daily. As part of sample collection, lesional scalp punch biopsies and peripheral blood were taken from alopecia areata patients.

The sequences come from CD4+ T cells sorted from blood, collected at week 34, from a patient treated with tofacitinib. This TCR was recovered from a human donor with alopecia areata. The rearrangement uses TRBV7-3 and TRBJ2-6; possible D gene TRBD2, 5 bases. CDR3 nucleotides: TGTGCCAGCAGCTCCAGAGGACTGACCTCTGGGGCCAACGTCCTGACTTTC. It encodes CASSSRGLTSGANVLTF.